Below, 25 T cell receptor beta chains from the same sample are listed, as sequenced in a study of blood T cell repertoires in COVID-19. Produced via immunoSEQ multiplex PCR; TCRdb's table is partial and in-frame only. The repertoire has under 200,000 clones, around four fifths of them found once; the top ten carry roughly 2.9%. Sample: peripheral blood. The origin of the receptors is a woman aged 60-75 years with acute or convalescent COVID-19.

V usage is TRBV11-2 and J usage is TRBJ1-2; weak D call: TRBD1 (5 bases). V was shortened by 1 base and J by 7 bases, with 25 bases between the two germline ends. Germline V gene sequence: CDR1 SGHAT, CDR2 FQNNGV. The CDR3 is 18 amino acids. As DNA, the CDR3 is TGTGCCAGCAGCTTAGTAGCCGGCAGGGAGGGACTGCTTGGTGGCTACACCTTC. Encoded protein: CASSLVAGREGLLGGYTF.

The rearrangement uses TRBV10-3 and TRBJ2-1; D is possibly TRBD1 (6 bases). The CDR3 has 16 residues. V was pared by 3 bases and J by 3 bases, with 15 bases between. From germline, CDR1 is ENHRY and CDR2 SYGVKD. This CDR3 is CAISDPDRSHYNEQFF. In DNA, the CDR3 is TGTGCCATCAGTGACCCCGACAGGTCACACTACAATGAGCAGTTCTTC.

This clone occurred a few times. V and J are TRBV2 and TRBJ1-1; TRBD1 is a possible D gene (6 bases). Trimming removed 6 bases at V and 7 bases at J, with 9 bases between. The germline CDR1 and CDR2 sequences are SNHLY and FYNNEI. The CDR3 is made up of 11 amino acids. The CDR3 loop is CASRLQGEAFF. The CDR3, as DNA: TGTGCCAGCAGGTTACAGGGTGAAGCTTTCTTT.

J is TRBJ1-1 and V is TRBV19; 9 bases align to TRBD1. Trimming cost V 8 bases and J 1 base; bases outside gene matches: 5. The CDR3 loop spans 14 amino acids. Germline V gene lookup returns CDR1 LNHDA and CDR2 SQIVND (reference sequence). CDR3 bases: TGTGCCAGTCGTACGGACAGGGGGAACACTGAAGCTTTCTTT. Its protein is CASRTDRGNTEAFF.

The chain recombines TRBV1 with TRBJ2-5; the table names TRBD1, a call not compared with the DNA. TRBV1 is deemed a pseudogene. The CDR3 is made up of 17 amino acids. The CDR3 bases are TGCACCAGCAGCACATCACCAGGACAGGGGGCTCACGAGACCCAGTACTTC. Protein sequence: CTSSTSPGQGAHETQYF.

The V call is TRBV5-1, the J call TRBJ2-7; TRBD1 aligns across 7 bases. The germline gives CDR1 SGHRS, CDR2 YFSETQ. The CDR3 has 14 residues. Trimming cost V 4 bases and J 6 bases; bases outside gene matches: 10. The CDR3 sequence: CASSAYRQGGEQYF. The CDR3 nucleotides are TGCGCCAGCAGCGCTTATCGACAGGGCGGCGAGCAGTACTTC. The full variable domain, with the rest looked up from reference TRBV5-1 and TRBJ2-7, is KAGVTQTPRYLIKTRGQQVTLSCSPISGHRSVSWYQQTPGQGLQFLFEYFSETQRNKGNFPGRFSGRQFSNSRSEMNVSTLELGDSALYLCASSAYRQGGEQYFGPGTRLTVT.

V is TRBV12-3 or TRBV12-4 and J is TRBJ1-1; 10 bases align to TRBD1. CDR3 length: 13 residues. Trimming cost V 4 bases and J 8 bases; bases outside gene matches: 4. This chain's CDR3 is CASSSDRGFEAFF. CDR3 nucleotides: TGTGCCAGCAGTTCGGACAGGGGGTTCGAAGCTTTCTTT.

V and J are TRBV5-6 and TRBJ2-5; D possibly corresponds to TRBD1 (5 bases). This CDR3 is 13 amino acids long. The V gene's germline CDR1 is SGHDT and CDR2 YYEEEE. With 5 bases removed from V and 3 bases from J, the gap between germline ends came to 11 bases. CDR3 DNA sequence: TGTGCCAGCAGTCAAGCGACAGAAGAGACCCAGTACTTC. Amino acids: CASSQATEETQYF.

CDR3 nucleotides: TGTGCCAGCAGCCCTATAACCGGCGGGGCATACAATGAGCAGTTCTTC. This codes for CASSPITGGAYNEQFF. This rearrangement joins TRBV7-9 to TRBJ2-1, with D maybe TRBD2 (6 bases). CDR3 size: 16 residues. Germline CDR1 SEHNR, CDR2 FQNEAQ (reference sequence). Trimming removed 5 bases at V and 4 bases at J, with 18 bases between.

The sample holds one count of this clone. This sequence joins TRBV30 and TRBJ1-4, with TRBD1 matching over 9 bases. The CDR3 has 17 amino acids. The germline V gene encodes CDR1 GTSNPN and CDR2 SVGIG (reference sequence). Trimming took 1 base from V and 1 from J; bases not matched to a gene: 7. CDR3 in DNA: TGTGCCTGGAGTGCCAAAACAGGGGGCGGAACTAATGAAAAACTGTTTTTT. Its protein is CAWSAKTGGGTNEKLFF.

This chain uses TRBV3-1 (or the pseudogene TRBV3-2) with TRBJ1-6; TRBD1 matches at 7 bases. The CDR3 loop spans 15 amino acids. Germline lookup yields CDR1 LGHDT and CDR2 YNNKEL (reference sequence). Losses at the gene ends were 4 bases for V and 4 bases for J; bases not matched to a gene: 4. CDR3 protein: CASSLGTAYNSPLHF. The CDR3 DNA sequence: TGTGCCAGCAGCCTTGGGACAGCTTATAATTCACCCCTCCACTTT.

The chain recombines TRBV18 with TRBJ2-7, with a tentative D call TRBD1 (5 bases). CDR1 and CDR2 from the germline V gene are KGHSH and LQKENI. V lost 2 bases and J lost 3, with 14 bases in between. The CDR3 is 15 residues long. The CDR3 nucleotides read TGTGCCAGCTCACCAGGTGAAGGGGATTTCTACGAGCAGTACTTC. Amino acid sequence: CASSPGEGDFYEQYF.

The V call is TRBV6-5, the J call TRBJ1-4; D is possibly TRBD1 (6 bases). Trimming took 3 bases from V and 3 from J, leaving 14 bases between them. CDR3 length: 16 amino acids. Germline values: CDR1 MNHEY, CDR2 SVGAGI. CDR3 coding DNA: TGTGCCAGCAGTTATCCCCAGGGGCAGGCTAATGAAAAACTGTTTTTT. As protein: CASSYPQGQANEKLFF.

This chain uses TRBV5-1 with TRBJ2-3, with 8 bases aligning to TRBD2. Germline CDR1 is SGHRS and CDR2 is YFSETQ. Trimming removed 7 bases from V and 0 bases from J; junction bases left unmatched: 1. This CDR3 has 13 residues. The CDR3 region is CASQRGSTDTQYF. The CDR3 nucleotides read TGCGCCAGCCAGCGGGGGAGCACAGATACGCAGTATTTT.

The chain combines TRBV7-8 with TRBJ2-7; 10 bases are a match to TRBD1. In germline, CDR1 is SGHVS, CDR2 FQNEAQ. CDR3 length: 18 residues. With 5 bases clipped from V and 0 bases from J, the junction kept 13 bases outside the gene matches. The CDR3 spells CASSTAGTGVVSSYEQYF. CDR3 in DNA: TGTGCCAGCAGCACTGCCGGGACAGGGGTCGTGAGCTCCTACGAGCAGTACTTC.

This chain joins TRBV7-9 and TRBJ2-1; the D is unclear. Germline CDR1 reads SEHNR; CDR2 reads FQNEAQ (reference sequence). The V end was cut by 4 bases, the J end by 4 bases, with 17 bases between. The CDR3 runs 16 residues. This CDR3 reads CASSSLGRNRYNEQFF. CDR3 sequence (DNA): TGTGCCAGCAGCTCCCTGGGCCGGAACAGATACAATGAGCAGTTCTTC.

The CDR3 reads CASSYPTYNYGYTF. CDR3 DNA sequence: TGTGCCAGCAGCTATCCGACATATAACTATGGCTACACCTTC. V usage is TRBV5-4 and J usage is TRBJ1-2, with D unclear. Trimming left V 3 bases short and J 1 base short, with 10 bases between. Germline CDR1 reads SGHNT; CDR2 reads YYREEE (reference sequence). The CDR3 spans 14 residues.

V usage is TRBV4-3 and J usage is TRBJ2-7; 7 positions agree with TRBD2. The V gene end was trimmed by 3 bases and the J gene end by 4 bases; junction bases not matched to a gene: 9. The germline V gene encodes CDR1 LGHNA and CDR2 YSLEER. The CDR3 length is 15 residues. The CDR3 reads CASSHTPSGGYEQYF. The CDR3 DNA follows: TGCGCCAGCAGCCATACTCCTTCGGGGGGATACGAGCAGTACTTC.

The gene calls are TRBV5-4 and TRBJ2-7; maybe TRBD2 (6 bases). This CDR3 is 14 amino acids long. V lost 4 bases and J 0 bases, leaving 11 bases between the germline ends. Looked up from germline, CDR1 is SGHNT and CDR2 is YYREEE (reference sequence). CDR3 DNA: TGTGCCAGCAGCCCCGCGGGGCGCTCCTACGAGCAGTACTTC. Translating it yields CASSPAGRSYEQYF.

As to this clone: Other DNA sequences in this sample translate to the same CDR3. CDR3 nucleotide sequence: TGTGCCAGCAGCCTGCACTCCAGCACAGATACGCAGTATTTT. Its translation is CASSLHSSTDTQYF. This sequence joins TRBV7-2 and TRBJ2-3; D gene uncertain. CDR1 SGHTA and CDR2 FQGNSA come from the germline V gene. Trimming removed 5 bases from V and 0 bases from J, with 9 bases in between. The CDR3 runs to 14 residues.

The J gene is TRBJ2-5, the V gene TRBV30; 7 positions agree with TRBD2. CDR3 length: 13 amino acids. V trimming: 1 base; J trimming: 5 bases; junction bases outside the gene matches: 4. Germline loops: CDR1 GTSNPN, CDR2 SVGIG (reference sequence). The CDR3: CAWSGGLDETQYF. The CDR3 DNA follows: TGTGCCTGGAGTGGAGGACTAGATGAGACCCAGTACTTC.

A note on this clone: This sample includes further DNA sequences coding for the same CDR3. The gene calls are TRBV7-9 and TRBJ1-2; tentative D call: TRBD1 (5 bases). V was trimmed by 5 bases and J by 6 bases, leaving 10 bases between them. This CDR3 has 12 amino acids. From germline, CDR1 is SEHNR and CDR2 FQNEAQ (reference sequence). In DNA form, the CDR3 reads TGTGCCAGCAGCCTCCGGGGGGATGGCTACACCTTC. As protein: CASSLRGDGYTF.

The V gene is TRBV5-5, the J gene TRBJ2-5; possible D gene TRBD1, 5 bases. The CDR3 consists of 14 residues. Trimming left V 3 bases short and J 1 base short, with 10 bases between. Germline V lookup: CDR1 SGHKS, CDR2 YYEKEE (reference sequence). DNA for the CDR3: TGTGCCAGCAGCTCCCTGGGGCCCCAAGAGACCCAGTACTTC. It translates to CASSSLGPQETQYF.

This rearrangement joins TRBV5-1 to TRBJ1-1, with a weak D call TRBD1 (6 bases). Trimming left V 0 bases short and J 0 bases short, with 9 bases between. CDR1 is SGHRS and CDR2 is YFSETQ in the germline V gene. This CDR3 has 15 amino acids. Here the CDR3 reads CASSLATGMNTEAFF. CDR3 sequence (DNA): TGCGCCAGCAGCTTGGCCACAGGGATGAACACTGAAGCTTTCTTT.

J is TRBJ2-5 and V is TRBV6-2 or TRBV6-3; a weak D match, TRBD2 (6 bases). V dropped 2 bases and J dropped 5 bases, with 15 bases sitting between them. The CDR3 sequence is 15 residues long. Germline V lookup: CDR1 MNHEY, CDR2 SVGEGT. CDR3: CASSYGLLGGETQYF. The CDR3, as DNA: TGTGCCAGCAGTTACGGTCTGCTTGGAGGGGAGACCCAGTACTTC.